This TCR beta chain stems from a study of early T cells in non-severe SARS-CoV-2 infection. This clonotype has a count of ten or more. Its antigen is currently unknown. Study observations and caveats: Matching with VDJdb favored anti-spike CD8 responses (missing private and CD4 specificities).

TCRdb passed the 5' RACE reads through MiXCR, listing each CDR3 protein once. This sample carries approximately 45,000 distinct CDR3 sequences, approximately 10% of them seen once, and the ten largest clones take 8.5% to 10%. The V gene end was trimmed by 3 bases and the J gene end by 1 base; junction bases not matched to a gene: 8. Germline loops: CDR1 SGHTA, CDR2 FQGNSA. CDR3 length equals 18 residues. The rearrangement links TRBV7-2 to TRBJ2-5; 13 positions match TRBD2. The sample taken for sequencing was whole blood. This receptor was taken from an adult who was a healthcare worker with PCR-confirmed SARS-CoV-2 infection or an uninfected control (not recorded which). The chain's CDR3 is CASSLNLLAGGVQETQYF. In nucleotides, the CDR3 is TGTGCCAGCAGCTTGAACTTACTAGCGGGGGGGGTCCAAGAGACCCAGTACTTC.